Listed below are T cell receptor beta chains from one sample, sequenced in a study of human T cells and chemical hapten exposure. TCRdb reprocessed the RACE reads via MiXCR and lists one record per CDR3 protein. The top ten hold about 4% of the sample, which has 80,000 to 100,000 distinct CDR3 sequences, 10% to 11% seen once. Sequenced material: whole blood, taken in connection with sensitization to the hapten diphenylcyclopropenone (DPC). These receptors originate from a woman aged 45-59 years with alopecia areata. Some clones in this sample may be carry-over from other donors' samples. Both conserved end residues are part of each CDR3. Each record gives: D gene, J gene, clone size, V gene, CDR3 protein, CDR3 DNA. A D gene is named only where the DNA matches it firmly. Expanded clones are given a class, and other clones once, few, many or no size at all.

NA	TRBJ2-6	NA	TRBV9	CASSGQHTGANVLTF	TGTGCCAGCAGCGGGCAGCATACAGGGGCCAACGTCCTGACTTTC
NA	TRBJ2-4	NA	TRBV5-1	CASSLEGAKNIQYF	TGCGCCAGCAGCTTGGAAGGGGCCAAAAACATTCAGTACTTC
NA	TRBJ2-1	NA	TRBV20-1	CSARKDSHEQFF	TGCAGTGCTAGGAAGGACAGCCATGAGCAGTTCTTC
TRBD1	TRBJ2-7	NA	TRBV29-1	CSVGGQGSSYEQYF	TGCAGCGTCGGTGGACAGGGATCCTCCTACGAGCAGTACTTC
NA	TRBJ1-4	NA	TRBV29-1	CSVEEGQKLFF	TGCAGCGTTGAAGAGGGACAAAAACTGTTTTTT
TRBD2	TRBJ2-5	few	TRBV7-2	CASSLPGLAGAPRETQYF	TGTGCCAGCAGCTTGCCGGGACTAGCGGGTGCCCCCCGGGAGACCCAGTACTTC
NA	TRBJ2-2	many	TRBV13	CASSSLNTGELFF	TGTGCCAGCAGCTCTCTTAACACCGGGGAGCTGTTTTTT
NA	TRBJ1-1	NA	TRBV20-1	CSPGGREAFF	TGCAGCCCTGGTGGAAGAGAAGCTTTCTTT
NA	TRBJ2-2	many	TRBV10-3	CAIIGSEETGELFF	TGTGCCATCATCGGATCCGAGGAAACCGGGGAGCTGTTTTTT
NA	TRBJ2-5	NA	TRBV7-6	CASSGHRLGGTQYF	TGTGCCAGCAGCGGCCATAGGCTGGGGGGGACCCAGTACTTC
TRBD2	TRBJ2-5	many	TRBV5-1	CASSLAIAGGQETQYF	TGCGCCAGCAGCTTGGCCATAGCGGGAGGGCAAGAGACCCAGTACTTC
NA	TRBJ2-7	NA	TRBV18	CASSPGGSTFEEQYF	TGTGCCAGCTCACCAGGAGGGTCGACCTTCGAGGAGCAGTACTTC
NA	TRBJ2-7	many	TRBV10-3	CAISDTGTAKYEQYF	TGTGCCATCAGTGATACCGGGACGGCAAAGTACGAGCAGTACTTC
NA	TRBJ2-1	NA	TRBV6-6	CASSGGNYEQFF	TGTGCCAGCAGTGGGGGAAACTATGAGCAGTTCTTC
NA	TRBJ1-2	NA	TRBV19	CASSTRDNYGYTF	TGTGCCAGTAGTACCCGGGACAACTATGGCTACACCTTC
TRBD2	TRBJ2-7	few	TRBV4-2	CVSSQASGRMDEQYF	TGTGTCAGCAGCCAGGCTAGCGGGAGGATGGACGAGCAGTACTTC
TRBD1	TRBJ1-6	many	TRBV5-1	CASSQDRGISPLHF	TGCGCCAGCAGCCAAGACAGGGGAATCTCACCCCTCCACTTT
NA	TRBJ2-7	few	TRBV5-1	CASSSIPGTAGQEQYF	TGCGCCAGCAGCTCCATCCCCGGGACAGCGGGGCAGGAGCAGTACTTC
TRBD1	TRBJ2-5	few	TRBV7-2	CASSLNGQGGETQYF	TGTGCCAGCAGCCTTAACGGACAGGGTGGGGAGACCCAGTACTTC
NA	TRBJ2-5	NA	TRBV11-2	CASSLGQVQETQYF	TGTGCCAGCAGCTTAGGGCAGGTCCAAGAGACCCAGTACTTC
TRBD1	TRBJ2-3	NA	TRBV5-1	CASGRQGRTDTQYF	TGCGCCAGCGGGCGACAGGGAAGAACAGATACGCAGTATTTT
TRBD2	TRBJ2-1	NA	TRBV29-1	CSISGTSIHEQFF	TGCAGCATCTCCGGGACTAGCATCCATGAGCAGTTCTTC
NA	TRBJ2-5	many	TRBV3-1	CASSWTGETQYF	TGTGCCAGCAGCTGGACGGGAGAGACCCAGTACTTC
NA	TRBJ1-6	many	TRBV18	CASSPLPPASDSPLHF	TGTGCCAGCTCACCACTCCCCCCCGCTAGCGATTCACCCCTCCACTTT
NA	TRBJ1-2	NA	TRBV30	CAWSVFGTVNYGYTF	TGTGCCTGGAGTGTTTTCGGGACGGTTAACTATGGCTACACCTTC
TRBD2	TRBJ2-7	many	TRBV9	CASSPAWGGRAYEQYF	TGTGCCAGCAGCCCAGCATGGGGCGGGAGGGCCTACGAGCAGTACTTC
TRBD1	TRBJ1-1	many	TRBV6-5	CASSYSRGRTEAFF	TGTGCCAGCAGTTACTCGAGGGGGCGGACTGAAGCTTTCTTT
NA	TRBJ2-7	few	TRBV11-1	CASSADSLSYEQYF	TGTGCCAGCAGCGCTGACAGCCTCTCCTACGAGCAGTACTTC
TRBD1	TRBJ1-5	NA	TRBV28	CASRLGGLSNQPQHF	TGTGCCAGCAGGCTAGGGGGCCTTAGCAATCAGCCCCAGCATTTT
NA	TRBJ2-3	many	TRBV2	CASSPPGTDTQYF	TGTGCCAGCAGCCCTCCGGGCACAGATACGCAGTATTTT
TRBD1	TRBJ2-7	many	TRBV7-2	CASSLVGQALSYEQYF	TGTGCCAGCAGCTTAGTCGGACAGGCCCTATCCTACGAGCAGTACTTC
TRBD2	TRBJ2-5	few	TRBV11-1	CASSLRVAGVETQYF	TGTGCCAGCAGCTTAAGGGTAGCGGGAGTAGAGACCCAGTACTTC
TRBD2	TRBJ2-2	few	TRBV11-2	CASSLVAGANTGELFF	TGTGCCAGCAGCTTAGTGGCGGGAGCGAACACCGGGGAGCTGTTTTTT
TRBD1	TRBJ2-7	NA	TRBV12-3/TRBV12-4	CASRTTGGYEQYF	TGTGCCAGCAGGACGACAGGGGGCTACGAGCAGTACTTC
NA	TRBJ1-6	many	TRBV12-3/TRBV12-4	CASSAVGLDSPLHF	TGTGCCAGCAGTGCCGTGGGACTTGATTCACCCCTCCATTTT
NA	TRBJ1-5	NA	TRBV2	CASKAVSNQPQHF	TGTGCCAGCAAAGCGGTTAGCAATCAGCCCCAGCATTTT
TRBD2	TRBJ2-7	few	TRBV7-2	CASSLGAGDGGSYEQYF	TGTGCCAGCAGCTTAGGCGCGGGAGACGGTGGGTCCTACGAGCAGTACTTC
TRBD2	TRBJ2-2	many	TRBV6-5	CASSFWGGISTGELFF	TGTGCCAGCAGTTTCTGGGGGGGGATTTCCACCGGGGAGCTGTTTTTT
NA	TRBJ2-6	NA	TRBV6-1	CASSENGVEANVLTF	TGTGCCAGCAGTGAAAACGGAGTCGAAGCCAACGTCCTGACTTTC
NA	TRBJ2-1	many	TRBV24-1	CATSASDSLSYNEQFF	TGTGCCACCAGTGCCTCGGACTCCCTCTCCTACAATGAGCAGTTCTTC
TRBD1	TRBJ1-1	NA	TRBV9	CASSAQGAWDGAFF	TGTGCCAGCAGCGCACAGGGGGCGTGGGATGGAGCTTTCTTT
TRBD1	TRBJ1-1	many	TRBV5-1	CASRPGGASTEAFF	TGCGCCAGCAGACCAGGGGGCGCGAGCACTGAAGCTTTCTTT
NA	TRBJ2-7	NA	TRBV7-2	CASSLARGTEEEQYF	TGTGCCAGCAGCTTAGCGAGGGGGACGGAAGAAGAGCAGTACTTC